The rows below give T cell receptor beta chains drawn from one sample of a study of blood T cell repertoires in COVID-19. Assay: immunoSEQ multiplex PCR; the TCRdb copy retains only in-frame clones and omits some. Of 150,000 to 200,000 clones in the sample, nearly 80% were seen once. Input material: peripheral blood. These receptor sequences come from a woman aged 70 to 79 with acute or convalescent COVID-19. CDR3s include the opening cysteine and the closing phenylalanine or tryptophan. The order of the fields is V gene, clone size, J gene, D gene, CDR3 DNA, CDR3 protein. A D gene is named only where the DNA matches it firmly. The size field is filled for only some rows; it gives once, few, many or a size class.

V gene: TRBV27
clone size: NA
J gene: TRBJ1-1
D gene: TRBD1
CDR3 DNA: TGTGCCAGCGGGTCGAGGTGGGACAGCAGAGCTTTCTTT
CDR3 protein: CASGSRWDSRAFF

V gene: TRBV30
clone size: NA
J gene: TRBJ1-4
D gene: NA
CDR3 DNA: TGTTCTTGGATGGGTGGGCAAACAGGGATCAACGAAAAACTGTTTTTT
CDR3 protein: CSWMGGQTGINEKLFF

V gene: TRBV10-3
clone size: NA
J gene: TRBJ1-5
D gene: NA
CDR3 DNA: TGTGCCATCAGTGAGGACAGTAGCAATCAGCCCCAGCATTTT
CDR3 protein: CAISEDSSNQPQHF

V gene: TRBV9
clone size: NA
J gene: TRBJ2-5
D gene: NA
CDR3 DNA: TGTGCCAGCAGCGTAGACGGGGAGCCCCGGGAGACCCAGTACTTC
CDR3 protein: CASSVDGEPRETQYF

V gene: TRBV2
clone size: NA
J gene: TRBJ1-2
D gene: NA
CDR3 DNA: TGTGCCAGCAGTGGCGGTCTTAACTATGGCTACACCTTC
CDR3 protein: CASSGGLNYGYTF

V gene: TRBV3-1/TRBV3-2
clone size: NA
J gene: TRBJ2-5
D gene: TRBD2
CDR3 DNA: TGTGCCAGCAGCCAACTAGCGGGAGGAGTTGAGACCCAGTACTTC
CDR3 protein: CASSQLAGGVETQYF

V gene: TRBV5-1
clone size: once
J gene: TRBJ2-2
D gene: TRBD2
CDR3 DNA: TGCGCCAGCAGCTCCAGGACTAGCGGCACCGGGGAGCTGTTTTTT
CDR3 protein: CASSSRTSGTGELFF

V gene: TRBV5-1
clone size: NA
J gene: TRBJ1-1
D gene: NA
CDR3 DNA: TGCGCCAGCAGCTTGGTAGGAGGGTCAGATCGTACTTTCTTT
CDR3 protein: CASSLVGGSDRTFF

V gene: TRBV5-8
clone size: NA
J gene: TRBJ2-1
D gene: TRBD2
CDR3 DNA: TGTGCCAGCAGCTTGACGGGGGGAACCTACAATGAGCAGTTCTTC
CDR3 protein: CASSLTGGTYNEQFF

V gene: TRBV2
clone size: NA
J gene: TRBJ2-7
D gene: TRBD2
CDR3 DNA: TGTGCCAGCAGGCGGGTAGCGGGAGGCCCCTACGAGCAGTACTTC
CDR3 protein: CASRRVAGGPYEQYF

V gene: TRBV14
clone size: NA
J gene: TRBJ2-3
D gene: TRBD2
CDR3 DNA: TGTGCCAGCAGCCATCGTCGACTAGCGATCCCAGATACGCAGTATTTT
CDR3 protein: CASSHRRLAIPDTQYF

V gene: TRBV18
clone size: NA
J gene: TRBJ2-7
D gene: TRBD2
CDR3 DNA: TGTGCCAGCTCACCACCGCGGGGGACGGGCTACGAGCAGTACTTC
CDR3 protein: CASSPPRGTGYEQYF

V gene: TRBV11-3
clone size: NA
J gene: TRBJ1-1
D gene: NA
CDR3 DNA: TGTGCCAGCAGCGCCTTTCGAGAGACTGAAGCTTTCTTT
CDR3 protein: CASSAFRETEAFF

V gene: TRBV7-9
clone size: NA
J gene: TRBJ2-2
D gene: TRBD2
CDR3 DNA: TGTGCCAGCAGCAACCGACTTGTAGCGGGGAAACTAAACACCGGGGAGCTGTTTTTT
CDR3 protein: CASSNRLVAGKLNTGELFF

V gene: TRBV3-1/TRBV3-2
clone size: NA
J gene: TRBJ1-5
D gene: NA
CDR3 DNA: TGTGCCAGCAGCCAAGATCGAGTCCAGCCCCAGCATTTT
CDR3 protein: CASSQDRVQPQHF

V gene: TRBV19
clone size: NA
J gene: TRBJ2-1
D gene: NA
CDR3 DNA: TGTGCCAGTAGTATAGAGTCGGGGTCGTCGTACAATGAGCAGTTCTTC
CDR3 protein: CASSIESGSSYNEQFF

V gene: TRBV28
clone size: NA
J gene: TRBJ2-2
D gene: TRBD2
CDR3 DNA: TGTGCCAGCGGATTGAGCGGGAGCGCCGGGGAGCTGTTTTTT
CDR3 protein: CASGLSGSAGELFF

V gene: TRBV24-1
clone size: NA
J gene: TRBJ2-5
D gene: TRBD2
CDR3 DNA: TGTGCCACCAGTGACACTGGAGCGGGAGGAGAGACCCAGTACTTC
CDR3 protein: CATSDTGAGGETQYF

V gene: TRBV4-1
clone size: NA
J gene: TRBJ2-3
D gene: NA
CDR3 DNA: TGCGCCAGCAGCCACCCCTTCGGAGGCGGGAAGCGCACAGATACGCAGTATTTT
CDR3 protein: CASSHPFGGGKRTDTQYF

V gene: TRBV9
clone size: NA
J gene: TRBJ2-1
D gene: NA
CDR3 DNA: TGTGCCAGCAGCGTTTTGGGACTGGAAAACAATGAGCAGTTCTTC
CDR3 protein: CASSVLGLENNEQFF

V gene: TRBV5-1
clone size: NA
J gene: TRBJ2-5
D gene: NA
CDR3 DNA: TGCGCCAGCAGCTACGACAGTACACAAGAGACCCAGTACTTC
CDR3 protein: CASSYDSTQETQYF

V gene: TRBV19
clone size: once
J gene: TRBJ2-3
D gene: TRBD1
CDR3 DNA: TGTGCCAGTAGGAAACAGGGGGACCATTCTAGCACAGATACGCAGTATTTT
CDR3 protein: CASRKQGDHSSTDTQYF

V gene: TRBV5-1
clone size: NA
J gene: TRBJ2-7
D gene: TRBD1
CDR3 DNA: TGCGCCAGCAGCTCCACCGGGACAGGGCTCTACGAGCAGTACTTC
CDR3 protein: CASSSTGTGLYEQYF

V gene: TRBV5-4
clone size: NA
J gene: TRBJ1-3
D gene: NA
CDR3 DNA: TGTGCCAGCAGCTCCGGACCGGGAGCCCGAAACACCATATATTTT
CDR3 protein: CASSSGPGARNTIYF

V gene: TRBV5-1
clone size: few
J gene: TRBJ1-1
D gene: NA
CDR3 DNA: TGCGCCAGCAGCCAGACTACAGGGATGAACACTGAAGCTTTCTTT
CDR3 protein: CASSQTTGMNTEAFF

V gene: TRBV18
clone size: NA
J gene: TRBJ1-4
D gene: NA
CDR3 DNA: TGTGCCAGCTCATACGCGGATGAAAAACTGTTTTTT
CDR3 protein: CASSYADEKLFF

V gene: TRBV11-3
clone size: once
J gene: TRBJ2-3
D gene: TRBD2
CDR3 DNA: TGTGCCAGCAGCCCGGGACTAGCGGGGATCACAGATACGCAGTATTTT
CDR3 protein: CASSPGLAGITDTQYF

V gene: TRBV3-1/TRBV3-2
clone size: NA
J gene: TRBJ2-7
D gene: NA
CDR3 DNA: TGTGCCAGCAGCCTGGACACATCCCAGTACTTC
CDR3 protein: CASSLDTSQYF

V gene: TRBV29-1
clone size: NA
J gene: TRBJ2-3
D gene: NA
CDR3 DNA: TGCAGCGTTGTGGCCCACACAGATACGCAGTATTTT
CDR3 protein: CSVVAHTDTQYF

V gene: TRBV7-9
clone size: NA
J gene: TRBJ2-1
D gene: TRBD2
CDR3 DNA: TGTGCCAGCAGCTTTCAGACTAGCGGTTACAATGAGCAGTTCTTC
CDR3 protein: CASSFQTSGYNEQFF

V gene: TRBV29-1
clone size: NA
J gene: TRBJ2-4
D gene: TRBD2
CDR3 DNA: TGCAGCGTTGTCGTCGCTAGCGGAAACATTCAGTACTTC
CDR3 protein: CSVVVASGNIQYF

V gene: TRBV21-1
clone size: NA
J gene: TRBJ2-3
D gene: NA
CDR3 DNA: TGTGCCAGCAGCACAACAGATACGCAGTATTTT
CDR3 protein: CASSTTDTQYF

V gene: TRBV4-2
clone size: NA
J gene: TRBJ2-3
D gene: NA
CDR3 DNA: TGTGCCAGCAGCCAAAATGAGTGGGGGGGCACAGATACGCAGTATTTT
CDR3 protein: CASSQNEWGGTDTQYF

V gene: TRBV2
clone size: NA
J gene: TRBJ2-5
D gene: TRBD1
CDR3 DNA: TGTGCCAGCTACCCCCGGGACAGAGATTTCGAGACCCAGTACTTC
CDR3 protein: CASYPRDRDFETQYF

V gene: TRBV23-1
clone size: NA
J gene: TRBJ2-5
D gene: TRBD1
CDR3 DNA: TGCGCCAGCAGTCATGATATACCCGGGACAGGGAAAGATGAGACCCAGTACTTC
CDR3 protein: CASSHDIPGTGKDETQYF

V gene: TRBV15
clone size: few
J gene: TRBJ1-2
D gene: NA
CDR3 DNA: TGTGCCACCAGCAGAGAGCTATCAGGGACAGGCTACACCTTC
CDR3 protein: CATSRELSGTGYTF

V gene: TRBV24-1
clone size: NA
J gene: TRBJ2-5
D gene: TRBD1
CDR3 DNA: TGTGCCACCAGTGATCCCGGACAGGTTGAAGAGACCCAGTACTTC
CDR3 protein: CATSDPGQVEETQYF

V gene: TRBV7-2
clone size: NA
J gene: TRBJ1-1
D gene: NA
CDR3 DNA: TGTGCCAGCAGCTTAGGAACGCGGAGGGGCGGTGAAGCTTTCTTT
CDR3 protein: CASSLGTRRGGEAFF

V gene: TRBV28
clone size: NA
J gene: TRBJ2-7
D gene: NA
CDR3 DNA: TGTGCCAGCAGCCGCAGGGGTTACGAGCAGTACTTC
CDR3 protein: CASSRRGYEQYF

V gene: TRBV2
clone size: NA
J gene: TRBJ1-2
D gene: NA
CDR3 DNA: TGTGCCAGCAGTGGTATGGCACACAACTATGGCTACACCTTC
CDR3 protein: CASSGMAHNYGYTF

V gene: TRBV6-5
clone size: NA
J gene: TRBJ1-5
D gene: NA
CDR3 DNA: TGTGCCAGCAGCCAGGTCGCGGGGCAGCCCCAGCATTTT
CDR3 protein: CASSQVAGQPQHF

V gene: TRBV4-1
clone size: NA
J gene: TRBJ2-2
D gene: TRBD2
CDR3 DNA: TGCGCCAGCAGATTCGGACTAGCGGGAGGGAACACCGGGGAGCTGTTTTTT
CDR3 protein: CASRFGLAGGNTGELFF

V gene: TRBV7-8
clone size: NA
J gene: TRBJ1-5
D gene: TRBD1
CDR3 DNA: TGTGCCAGCAGCTTAGTGGGACAGGGTTGGGACCAGCCCCAGCATTTT
CDR3 protein: CASSLVGQGWDQPQHF

V gene: TRBV5-6
clone size: few
J gene: TRBJ1-2
D gene: NA
CDR3 DNA: TGTGCCAGCAGCTTGGGCGGGCAGGGGTCGGAAGGCTACACCTTC
CDR3 protein: CASSLGGQGSEGYTF

V gene: TRBV2
clone size: NA
J gene: TRBJ2-7
D gene: TRBD1
CDR3 DNA: TGTGCCAGCAGTCGTAGGACAGGATACTACGAGCAGTACTTC
CDR3 protein: CASSRRTGYYEQYF

V gene: TRBV27
clone size: NA
J gene: TRBJ2-7
D gene: TRBD1
CDR3 DNA: TGTGCCAGCAGCCTGACAGGGGGCGTGTACGAGCAGTACTTC
CDR3 protein: CASSLTGGVYEQYF

V gene: TRBV6-6
clone size: NA
J gene: TRBJ1-1
D gene: NA
CDR3 DNA: TGTGCCAGCAGAACCACAGGGAACACTGAAGCTTTCTTT
CDR3 protein: CASRTTGNTEAFF

V gene: TRBV4-1
clone size: NA
J gene: TRBJ2-1
D gene: TRBD2
CDR3 DNA: TGCGCCAGCAGCCAAGTAGGACTAGGAGACAATGAGCAGTTCTTC
CDR3 protein: CASSQVGLGDNEQFF

V gene: TRBV30
clone size: once
J gene: TRBJ2-4
D gene: NA
CDR3 DNA: TGTGCCTGGAGTGTGTTGGATTTTGGCGGGAATGACATTCAGTACTTC
CDR3 protein: CAWSVLDFGGNDIQYF

V gene: TRBV5-1
clone size: NA
J gene: TRBJ2-1
D gene: TRBD2
CDR3 DNA: TGCGCCAGCAGCCCTCCGACTAGCGGGGTTGACAATGAGCAGTTCTTC
CDR3 protein: CASSPPTSGVDNEQFF

V gene: TRBV2
clone size: NA
J gene: TRBJ1-2
D gene: TRBD1
CDR3 DNA: TGTGCCAGCAGTGAATTGTACAGGGGGGCCTATGGCTACACCTTC
CDR3 protein: CASSELYRGAYGYTF